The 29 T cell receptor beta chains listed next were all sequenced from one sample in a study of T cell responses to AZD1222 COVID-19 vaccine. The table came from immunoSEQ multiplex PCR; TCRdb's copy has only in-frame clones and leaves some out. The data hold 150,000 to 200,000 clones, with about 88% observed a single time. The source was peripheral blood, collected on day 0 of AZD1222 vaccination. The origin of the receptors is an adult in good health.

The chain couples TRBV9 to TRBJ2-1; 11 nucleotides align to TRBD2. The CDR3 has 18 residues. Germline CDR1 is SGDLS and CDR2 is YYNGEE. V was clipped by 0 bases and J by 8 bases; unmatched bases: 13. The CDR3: CASSVAPDKLAGAHEQFF. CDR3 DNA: TGTGCCAGCAGCGTAGCCCCTGATAAACTAGCGGGAGCCCATGAGCAGTTCTTC.

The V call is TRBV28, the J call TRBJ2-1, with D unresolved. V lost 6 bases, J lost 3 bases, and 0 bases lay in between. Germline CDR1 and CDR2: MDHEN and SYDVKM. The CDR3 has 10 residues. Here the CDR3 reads CASSYNEQFF. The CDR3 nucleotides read TGTGCCAGCAGCTACAATGAGCAGTTCTTC.

The CDR3 protein is CASSTDNYGYTF. DNA of the CDR3: TGTGCCAGCAGTACAGATAACTATGGCTACACCTTC. The J gene is TRBJ1-2, the V gene TRBV12-3 or TRBV12-4; no clear D gene. Trimming stripped 5 bases from V and 1 base from J, with 5 bases between. This CDR3 contains 12 residues.

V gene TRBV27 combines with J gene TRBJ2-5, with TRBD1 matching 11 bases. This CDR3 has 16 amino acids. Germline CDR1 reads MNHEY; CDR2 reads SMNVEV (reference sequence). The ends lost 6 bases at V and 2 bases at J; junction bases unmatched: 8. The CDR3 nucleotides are TGTGCCAGCAGGCGGACAGGGGGCGATGATCAAGAGACCCAGTACTTC. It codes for CASRRTGGDDQETQYF.

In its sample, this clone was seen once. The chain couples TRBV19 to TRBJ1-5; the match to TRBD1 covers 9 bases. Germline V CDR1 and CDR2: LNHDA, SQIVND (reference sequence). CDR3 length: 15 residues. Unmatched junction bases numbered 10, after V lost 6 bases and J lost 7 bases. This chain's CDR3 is CASRNPGQGIQPQHF. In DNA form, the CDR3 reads TGTGCCAGTAGGAATCCGGGACAGGGTATACAGCCCCAGCATTTT.

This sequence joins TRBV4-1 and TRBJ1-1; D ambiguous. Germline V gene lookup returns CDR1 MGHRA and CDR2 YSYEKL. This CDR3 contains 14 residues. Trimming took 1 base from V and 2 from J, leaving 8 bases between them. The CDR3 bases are TGCGCCAGCAGCCAAGGGTCGTTTAACACTGAAGCTTTCTTT. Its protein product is CASSQGSFNTEAFF.

CDR3 in DNA: TGTGCCTGGAGTGGAAGGGGGATGAGCAATCAGCCCCAGCATTTT. Translation: CAWSGRGMSNQPQHF. The chain links TRBV30 to TRBJ1-5; tentative D call: TRBD1 (6 bases). V was trimmed by 1 base and J by 1 base, leaving 11 bases between them. Per the germline V gene, CDR1 is GTSNPN and CDR2 is SVGIG (reference sequence). This CDR3 has 15 amino acids.

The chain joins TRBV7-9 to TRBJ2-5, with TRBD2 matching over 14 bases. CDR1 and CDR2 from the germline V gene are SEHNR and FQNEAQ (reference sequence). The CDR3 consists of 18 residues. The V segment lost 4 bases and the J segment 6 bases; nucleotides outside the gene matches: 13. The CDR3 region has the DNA TGTGCCAGCAGCTATCTGGGACTAGCGGGAGTGGTAGGAAAGACCCAGTACTTC. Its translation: CASSYLGLAGVVGKTQYF.

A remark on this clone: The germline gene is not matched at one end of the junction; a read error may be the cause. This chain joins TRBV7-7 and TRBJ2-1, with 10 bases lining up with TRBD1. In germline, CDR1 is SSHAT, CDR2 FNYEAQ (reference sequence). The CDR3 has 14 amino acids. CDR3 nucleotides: TGTGCTAGCAGTCCGGGACAGGGGTACAATGAGCAGTTCTTC. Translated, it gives CASSPGQGYNEQFF.

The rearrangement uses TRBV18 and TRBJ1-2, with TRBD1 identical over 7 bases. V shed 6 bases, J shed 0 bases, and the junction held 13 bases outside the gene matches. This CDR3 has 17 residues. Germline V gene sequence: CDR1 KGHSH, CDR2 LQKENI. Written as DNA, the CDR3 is TGTGCCAGCTCCCTGCAGGCCCCACAGGGGACTAACTATGGCTACACCTTC. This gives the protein CASSLQAPQGTNYGYTF.

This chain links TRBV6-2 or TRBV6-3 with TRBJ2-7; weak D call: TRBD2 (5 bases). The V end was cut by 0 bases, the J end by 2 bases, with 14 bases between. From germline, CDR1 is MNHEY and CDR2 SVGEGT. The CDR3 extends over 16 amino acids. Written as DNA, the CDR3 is TGTGCCAGCAGTTACTCGGTCCGACTAACTACCTACGAGCAGTACTTC. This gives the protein CASSYSVRLTTYEQYF.

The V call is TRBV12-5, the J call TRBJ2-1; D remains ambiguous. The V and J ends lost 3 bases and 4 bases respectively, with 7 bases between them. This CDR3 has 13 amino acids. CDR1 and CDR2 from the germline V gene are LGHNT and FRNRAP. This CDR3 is CASGFMGYNEQFF. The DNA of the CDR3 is TGTGCTAGTGGTTTTATGGGGTACAATGAGCAGTTCTTC. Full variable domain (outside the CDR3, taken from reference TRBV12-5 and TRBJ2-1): DARVTQTPRHKVTEMGQEVTMRCQPILGHNTVFWYRQTMMQGLELLAYFRNRAPLDDSGMPKDRFSAEMPDATLATLKIQPSEPRDSAVYFCASGFMGYNEQFFGPGTRLTVL.

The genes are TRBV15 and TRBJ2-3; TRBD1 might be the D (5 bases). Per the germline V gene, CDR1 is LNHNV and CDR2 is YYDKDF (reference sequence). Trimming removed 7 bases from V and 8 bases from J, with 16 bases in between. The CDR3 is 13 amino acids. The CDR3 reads CATKGRVQGTQYF. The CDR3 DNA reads TGTGCCACCAAGGGCAGGGTCCAAGGTACGCAGTATTTT.

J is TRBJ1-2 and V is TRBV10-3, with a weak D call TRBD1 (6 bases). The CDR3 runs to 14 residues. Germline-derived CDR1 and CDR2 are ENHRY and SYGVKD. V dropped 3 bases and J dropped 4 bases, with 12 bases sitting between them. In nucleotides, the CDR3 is TGTGCCATCAGTGAAGGGGGGGCTAGCTATGGCTACACCTTC. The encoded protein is CAISEGGASYGYTF.

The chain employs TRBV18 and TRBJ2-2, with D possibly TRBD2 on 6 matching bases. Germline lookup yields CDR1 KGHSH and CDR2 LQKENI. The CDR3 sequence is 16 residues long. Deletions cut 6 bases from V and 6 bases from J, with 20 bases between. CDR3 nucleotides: TGTGCCAGCTCGGAAGTGGAACTAGCCATTTCCGGGGAGCTGTTTTTT. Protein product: CASSEVELAISGELFF.

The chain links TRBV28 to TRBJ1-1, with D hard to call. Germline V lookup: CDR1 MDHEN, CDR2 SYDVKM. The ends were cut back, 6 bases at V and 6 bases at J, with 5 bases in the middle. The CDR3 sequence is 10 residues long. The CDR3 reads CASRRSEAFF. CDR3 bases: TGTGCCAGCAGACGTTCTGAAGCTTTCTTT.

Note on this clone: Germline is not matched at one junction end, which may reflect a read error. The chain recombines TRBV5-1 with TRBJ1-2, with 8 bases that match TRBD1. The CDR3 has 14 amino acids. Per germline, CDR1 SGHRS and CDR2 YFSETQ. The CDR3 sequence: CASTLDRAHYGYTF. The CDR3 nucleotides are TGCGCCAGCACCTTGGACAGGGCGCATTATGGCTACACCTTC.

Written as DNA, the CDR3 is TGTGCCAGCAGCTTGGCCGGGACAGGGAGTTCACCCCTCCACTTT. Translation gives CASSLAGTGSSPLHF. The chain uses TRBV5-4 and TRBJ1-6; 9 bases fit TRBD1. Germline V gene data show CDR1 as SGHNT and CDR2 as YYREEE (reference sequence). The J segment lost 9 bases and the V segment lost 0 bases, leaving 4 bases of the junction unmatched. CDR3 size: 15 residues.

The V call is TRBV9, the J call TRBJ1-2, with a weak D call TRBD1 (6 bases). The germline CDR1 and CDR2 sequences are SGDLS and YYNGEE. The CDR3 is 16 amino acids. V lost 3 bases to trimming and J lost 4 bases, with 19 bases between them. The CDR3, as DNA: TGTGCCAGCAGCGCCCTGGCCGGGCCCAGGGGCTATGGCTACACCTTC. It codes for CASSALAGPRGYGYTF.

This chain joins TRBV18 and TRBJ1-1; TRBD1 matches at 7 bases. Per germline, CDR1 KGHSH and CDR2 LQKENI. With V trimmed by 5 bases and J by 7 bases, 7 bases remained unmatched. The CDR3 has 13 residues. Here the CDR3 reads CASSSGQLGEAFF. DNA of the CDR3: TGTGCCAGCTCATCGGGACAGCTGGGTGAAGCTTTCTTT.

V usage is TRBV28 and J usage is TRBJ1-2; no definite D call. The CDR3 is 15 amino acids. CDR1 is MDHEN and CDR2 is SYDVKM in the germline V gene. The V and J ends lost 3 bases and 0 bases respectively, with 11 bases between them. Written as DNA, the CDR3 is TGTGCCAGCAGTTTTGGGCAGCCCGCTAACTATGGCTACACCTTC. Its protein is CASSFGQPANYGYTF.

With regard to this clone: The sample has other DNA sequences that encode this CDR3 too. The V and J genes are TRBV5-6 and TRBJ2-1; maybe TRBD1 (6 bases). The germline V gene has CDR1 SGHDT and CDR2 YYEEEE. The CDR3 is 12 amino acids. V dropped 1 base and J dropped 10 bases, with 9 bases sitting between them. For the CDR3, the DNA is TGTGCCAGCAGCTTGTCACAGGGCGAGCAGTTCTTC. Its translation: CASSLSQGEQFF.

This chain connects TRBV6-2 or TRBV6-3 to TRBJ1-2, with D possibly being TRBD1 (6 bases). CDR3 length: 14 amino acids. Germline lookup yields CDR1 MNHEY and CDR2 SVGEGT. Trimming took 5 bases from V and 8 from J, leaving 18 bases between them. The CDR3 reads CASSPLAGAGGYTF. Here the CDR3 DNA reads TGTGCCAGCAGTCCCCTAGCGGGGGCGGGAGGCTACACCTTC.

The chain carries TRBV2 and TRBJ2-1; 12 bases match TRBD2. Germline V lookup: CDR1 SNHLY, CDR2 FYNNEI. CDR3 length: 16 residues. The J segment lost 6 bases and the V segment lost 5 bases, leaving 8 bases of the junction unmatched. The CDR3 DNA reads TGTGCCAGCAGTACAAACGGACTAGCGGGGTCCAATGAGCAGTTCTTC. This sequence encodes CASSTNGLAGSNEQFF.

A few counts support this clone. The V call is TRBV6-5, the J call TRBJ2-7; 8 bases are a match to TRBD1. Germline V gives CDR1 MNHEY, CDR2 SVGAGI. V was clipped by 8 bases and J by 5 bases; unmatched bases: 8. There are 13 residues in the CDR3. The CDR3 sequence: CASRPRQGHEQYV. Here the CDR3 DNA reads TGTGCCAGCCGTCCCCGACAGGGGCACGAGCAGTACGTC.

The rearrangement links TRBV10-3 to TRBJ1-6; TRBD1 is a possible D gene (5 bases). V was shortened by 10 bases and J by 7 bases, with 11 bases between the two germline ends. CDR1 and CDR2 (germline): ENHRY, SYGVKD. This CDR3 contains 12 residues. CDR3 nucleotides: TGTGCCACGGGGGGAGGGAATTCACCCCTCCACTTT. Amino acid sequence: CATGGGNSPLHF.

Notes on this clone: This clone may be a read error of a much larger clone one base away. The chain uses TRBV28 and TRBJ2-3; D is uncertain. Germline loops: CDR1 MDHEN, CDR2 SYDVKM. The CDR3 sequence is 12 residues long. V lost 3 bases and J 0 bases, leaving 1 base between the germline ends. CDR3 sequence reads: CASSFSTDTQYF. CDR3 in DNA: TGTGCCAGCAGTTTTAGCACAGATACGCAGTATTTT. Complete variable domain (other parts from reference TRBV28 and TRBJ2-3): DVKVTQSSRYLVKRTGEKVFLECVQDMDHENMFWYRQDPGLGLRLIYFSYDVKMKEKGDIPEGYSVSREKKERFSLILESASTNQTSMYLCASSFSTDTQYFGPGTRLTVL.

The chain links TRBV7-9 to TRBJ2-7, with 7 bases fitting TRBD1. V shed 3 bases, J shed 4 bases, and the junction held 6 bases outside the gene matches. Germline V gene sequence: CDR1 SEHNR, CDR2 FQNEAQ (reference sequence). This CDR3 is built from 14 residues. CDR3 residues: CASSFGRGSYEQYF. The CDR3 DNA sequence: TGTGCCAGCAGCTTCGGCAGGGGGTCTTACGAGCAGTACTTC.

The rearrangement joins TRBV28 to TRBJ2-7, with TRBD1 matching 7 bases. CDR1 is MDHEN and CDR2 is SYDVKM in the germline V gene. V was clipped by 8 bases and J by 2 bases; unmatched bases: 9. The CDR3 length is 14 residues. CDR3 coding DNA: TGTGCCAGCCAGGGGGACCGCCGTGCCTACGAGCAGTACTTC. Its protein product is CASQGDRRAYEQYF.